The 5 T cell receptor beta chains presented below share a single source sample, sequenced in a study of vaccination and CD4 T cells after COVID-19. Their target antigens are unknown. Cultured CD4+ T cell DNA was sequenced using the Oncomine TCR Beta short-read assay. From CD4+ T cells that had been cultured, genomic DNA was extracted. Each CDR3 protein gets one entry after TCRdb re-called the PCR reads with MiXCR. The table records 12,000 or so distinct CDR3 sequences, roughly 35% of them present only once. Indicated treatment: 10-day PBMC culture with coronavirus spike peptide pools or control peptides (ViraFEST assay). Researchers collected the unexposed donor's CD4+ T cells before the COVID-19 pandemic (2011-2018). The sequenced material came from CD4+ T cells from blood, cultured in vitro. The receptors come from a human donor in good health.

The chain employs TRBV4-1 and TRBJ1-2, with D uncertain. The CDR3 consists of 14 residues. Germline lookup yields CDR1 MGHRA and CDR2 YSYEKL. Trimming pared 1 base from V and 6 bases from J, leaving 12 bases between. The CDR3 here is CASSQVVQLDGYTF. The CDR3 DNA reads as TGCGCCAGCAGCCAAGTGGTACAGTTGGATGGCTACACCTTC.

This sequence joins TRBV20-1 and TRBJ2-3, with 9 bases lining up with TRBD1. The germline V gene has CDR1 DFQATT and CDR2 SNEGSKA (reference sequence). This CDR3 is built from 14 residues. V lost 3 bases to trimming and J lost 6 bases; unmatched junction nucleotides: 7. CDR3 loop: CSARAGTGRDTQYF. CDR3 DNA: TGCAGTGCTAGGGCCGGGACAGGGCGCGATACGCAGTATTTT.

CDR3 DNA sequence: TGTGCCAGCTCCACCGCACAGGGATTGGGTTTTGGGGCCAACGTCCTGACTTTC. Translating gives CASSTAQGLGFGANVLTF. The rearrangement links TRBV18 to TRBJ2-6, with a weak D call TRBD1 (6 bases). Germline V gene data show CDR1 as KGHSH and CDR2 as LQKENI. CDR3 length equals 18 residues. V lost 6 bases, J lost 3 bases, and 21 bases lay in between. Full variable domain (outside the CDR3, taken from reference TRBV18 and TRBJ2-6): NAGVMQNPRHLVRRRGQEARLRCSPMKGHSHVYWYRQLPEEGLKFMVYLQKENIIDESGMPKERFSAEFPKEGPSILRIQQVVRGDSAAYFCASSTAQGLGFGANVLTFGAGSRLTVL.

The rearrangement joins TRBV7-9 to TRBJ1-1; D is unresolved. CDR1 and CDR2 from the germline V gene are SEHNR and FQNEAQ (reference sequence). The CDR3 runs to 13 residues. V was trimmed by 2 bases and J by 6 bases, leaving 10 bases between them. CDR3 amino acids: CASSLNEDAEAFF. The CDR3 coding sequence is TGTGCCAGCAGCTTAAATGAGGACGCTGAAGCTTTCTTT. Variable domain in full (rest from reference TRBV7-9 and TRBJ1-1): DTGVSQNPRHKITKRGQNVTFRCDPISEHNRLYWYRQTLGQGPEFLTYFQNEAQLEKSRLLSDRFSAERPKGSFSTLEIQRTEQGDSAMYLCASSLNEDAEAFFGQGTRLTVV.

The chain joins TRBV6-2 or TRBV6-3 to TRBJ2-6; possibly TRBD2 for D (5 bases). This CDR3 region has 17 residues. The V end lost 2 bases, the J end lost 2 bases, and 13 bases lay between the germline ends. Germline values: CDR1 MNHEY, CDR2 SVGEGT. DNA for the CDR3: TGTGCCAGCAGTTACATCGGGGTGGGCACTGGGGCCAACGTCCTGACTTTC. This gives the protein CASSYIGVGTGANVLTF.